The rows below give T cell receptor beta chains drawn from one sample of a study of blood T cells in healthy people across ages. TCRdb reprocessed the 5' RACE reads with MiXCR, giving one entry per CDR3 protein. This repertoire shows about 640,000 distinct CDR3 sequences, approximately 50% found once; its top ten account for around 37%. Sequenced material: blood. These receptors came from a man aged 60 to 69 in good health. The CDR3 runs from the conserved cysteine through the conserved F or W. Each record gives: D gene, V gene, clone size, J gene, CDR3 protein, CDR3 DNA. A D gene is named only where the DNA matches it firmly. Only some rows state a clone size, as once, few, many or a class for expanded clones.

D: NA
V: TRBV7-8
size: NA
J: TRBJ1-1
CDR3: CASSLYGGVAEAFF
DNA: TGTGCCAGCAGCTTATATGGGGGGGTGGCTGAAGCTTTCTTT

D: NA
V: TRBV20-1
size: many
J: TRBJ2-5
CDR3: CSARDRAEALQETQYF
DNA: TGCAGTGCTAGAGATCGGGCGGAGGCTTTACAAGAGACCCAGTACTTC

D: TRBD1
V: TRBV28
size: many
J: TRBJ2-4
CDR3: CASSESRQGNIQYF
DNA: TGTGCCAGCAGCGAATCCCGACAGGGAAACATTCAGTACTTC

D: TRBD2
V: TRBV10-1
size: NA
J: TRBJ2-1
CDR3: CASSESQRGKQFF
DNA: TGCGCCAGCAGTGAGTCGCAGCGGGGGAAGCAGTTCTTC

D: NA
V: TRBV4-1
size: NA
J: TRBJ2-7
CDR3: CASSQVAGQGYEQYF
DNA: TGCGCCAGCAGCCAAGTTGCGGGACAAGGGTACGAGCAGTACTTC

D: NA
V: TRBV5-6
size: NA
J: TRBJ2-1
CDR3: CASSLAGGLQETQFF
DNA: TGTGCCAGCAGCTTGGCCGGTGGTCTACAAGAGACCCAGTTCTTC

D: TRBD2
V: TRBV7-6
size: NA
J: TRBJ2-3
CDR3: CASSVGLAGGSDTQYF
DNA: TGTGCCAGCAGCGTCGGACTAGCGGGGGGCTCCGATACGCAGTATTTT

D: NA
V: TRBV6-2/TRBV6-3
size: NA
J: TRBJ1-2
CDR3: CASSYQGHTYGYTF
DNA: TGTGCCAGCAGTTACCAGGGACATACCTATGGCTACACCTTC

D: NA
V: TRBV27
size: few
J: TRBJ2-5
CDR3: CASRHLGQQETQYF
DNA: TGTGCCAGCAGGCATCTCGGACAGCAAGAGACCCAGTACTTC

D: NA
V: TRBV7-2
size: NA
J: TRBJ2-3
CDR3: CASSLAGAGTTDTQYF
DNA: TGTGCCAGCAGCTTAGCTGGGGCAGGGACGACGGATACGCAGTATTTT

D: NA
V: TRBV9
size: NA
J: TRBJ1-1
CDR3: CASSVLAMVNTEAFF
DNA: TGTGCCAGCAGCGTCCTCGCGATGGTGAACACTGAAGCTTTCTTT

D: TRBD1
V: TRBV27
size: few
J: TRBJ1-1
CDR3: CASSPWTGGTEAFF
DNA: TGTGCCAGCAGTCCCTGGACAGGGGGCACTGAAGCTTTCTTT

D: TRBD1
V: TRBV7-2
size: NA
J: TRBJ1-2
CDR3: CASSRGQGVHGYTF
DNA: TGTGCCAGCAGCCGCGGACAGGGGGTACACGGCTACACCTTC

D: NA
V: TRBV4-2
size: few
J: TRBJ2-5
CDR3: CASSHDLGRETQYF
DNA: TGTGCCAGCAGCCACGATTTGGGACGGGAGACCCAGTACTTC

D: NA
V: TRBV7-9
size: NA
J: TRBJ2-3
CDR3: CASSFSTSSTDTQYF
DNA: TGTGCCAGCAGCTTCTCCACTTCTAGCACAGATACGCAGTATTTT

D: TRBD2
V: TRBV15
size: once
J: TRBJ2-1
CDR3: CATSTGLAGAQEFF
DNA: TGTGCCACCAGCACGGGACTAGCGGGGGCGCAAGAGTTCTTC

D: NA
V: TRBV12-3/TRBV12-4
size: NA
J: TRBJ1-2
CDR3: CASTFGFNYGYTF
DNA: TGTGCCAGCACCTTCGGGTTCAACTATGGCTACACCTTC

D: NA
V: TRBV5-6
size: NA
J: TRBJ1-5
CDR3: CASSTNNGAGPQHF
DNA: TGTGCCAGCAGCACAAATAACGGGGCCGGGCCCCAGCATTTT

D: TRBD2
V: TRBV28
size: NA
J: TRBJ2-7
CDR3: CASRAGGLSYEQYF
DNA: TGTGCCAGCAGGGCGGGGGGTCTTTCCTACGAGCAGTACTTC

D: NA
V: TRBV7-2
size: many
J: TRBJ2-1
CDR3: CASSLAGGLNEQFF
DNA: TGTGCCAGCAGCTTAGCGGGGGGCCTCAATGAGCAGTTCTTC

D: NA
V: TRBV5-1
size: NA
J: TRBJ1-1
CDR3: CASSSHATGNTEAFF
DNA: TGCGCCAGCAGCTCCCACGCCACAGGGAACACTGAAGCTTTCTTT

D: NA
V: TRBV5-1
size: NA
J: TRBJ2-7
CDR3: CASTLQPGSYEQYF
DNA: TGCGCCAGCACCTTACAGCCAGGGAGCTACGAGCAGTACTTC

D: NA
V: TRBV5-1
size: few
J: TRBJ2-1
CDR3: CASSKEALSSYNEQFF
DNA: TGCGCCAGCAGCAAGGAGGCGTTGAGCTCCTACAATGAGCAGTTCTTC

D: NA
V: TRBV7-8
size: NA
J: TRBJ2-3
CDR3: CASSAGAADTQYF
DNA: TGTGCCAGCAGCGCCGGGGCTGCAGATACGCAGTATTTT

D: NA
V: TRBV5-1
size: NA
J: TRBJ1-2
CDR3: CASSLQGVRGYTF
DNA: TGCGCCAGCAGCTTGCAGGGAGTTAGAGGCTACACCTTC